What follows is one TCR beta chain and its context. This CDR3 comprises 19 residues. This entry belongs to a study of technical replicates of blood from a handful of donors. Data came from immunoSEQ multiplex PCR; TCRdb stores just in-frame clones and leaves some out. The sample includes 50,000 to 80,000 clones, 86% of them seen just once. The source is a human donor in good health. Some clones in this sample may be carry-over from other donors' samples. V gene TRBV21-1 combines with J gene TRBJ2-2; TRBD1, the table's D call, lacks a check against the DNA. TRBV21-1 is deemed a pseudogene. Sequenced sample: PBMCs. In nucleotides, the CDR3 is TGTGCCAGCAGCAAAGGTATTTCGCCGGACAGGGGTAGCACCGGGGAGCTGTTTTTT. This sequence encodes CASSKGISPDRGSTGELFF.